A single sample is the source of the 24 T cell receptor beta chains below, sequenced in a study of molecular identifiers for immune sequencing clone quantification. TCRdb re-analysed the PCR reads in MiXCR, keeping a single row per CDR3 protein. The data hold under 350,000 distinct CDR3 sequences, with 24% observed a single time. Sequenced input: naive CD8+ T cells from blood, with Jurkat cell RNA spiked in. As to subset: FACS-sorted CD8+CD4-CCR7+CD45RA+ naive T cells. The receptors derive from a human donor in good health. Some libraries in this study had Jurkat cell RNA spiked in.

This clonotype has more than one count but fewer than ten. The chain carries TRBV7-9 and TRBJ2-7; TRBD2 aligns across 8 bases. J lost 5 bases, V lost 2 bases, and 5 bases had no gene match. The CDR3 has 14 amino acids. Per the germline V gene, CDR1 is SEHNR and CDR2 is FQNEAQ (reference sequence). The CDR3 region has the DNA TGTGCCAGCAGCTTAACAAGCGGGAGTCACGAGCAGTACTTC. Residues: CASSLTSGSHEQYF.

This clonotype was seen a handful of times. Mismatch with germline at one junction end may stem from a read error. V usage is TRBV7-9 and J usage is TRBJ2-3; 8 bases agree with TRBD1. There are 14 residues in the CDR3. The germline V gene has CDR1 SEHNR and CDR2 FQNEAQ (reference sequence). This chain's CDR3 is CASSLGTGTDAQYF. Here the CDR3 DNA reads TGTGCCAGCAGCTTAGGGACAGGGACAGATGCGCAGTATTTT.

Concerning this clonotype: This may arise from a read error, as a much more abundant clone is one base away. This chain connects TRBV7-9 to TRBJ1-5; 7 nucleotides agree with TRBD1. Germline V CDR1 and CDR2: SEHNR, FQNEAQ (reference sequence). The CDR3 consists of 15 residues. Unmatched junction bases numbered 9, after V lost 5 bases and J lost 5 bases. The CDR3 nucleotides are TGTGCCAGCAGCCCGACAGGGCACGCCCATCAGCCCCAGCATTTT. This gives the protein CASSPTGHAHQPQHF.

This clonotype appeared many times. The CDR3 is CASSLTAGWADTQYF. The CDR3 DNA reads TGTGCCAGCAGCCTTACAGCGGGATGGGCAGATACGCAGTATTTT. V and J are TRBV28 and TRBJ2-3; 7 bases map to TRBD2. The trim removed 6 bases at V and 4 bases at J, leaving 10 bases unmatched. Germline V gene lookup returns CDR1 MDHEN and CDR2 SYDVKM. The CDR3 is made up of 15 amino acids.

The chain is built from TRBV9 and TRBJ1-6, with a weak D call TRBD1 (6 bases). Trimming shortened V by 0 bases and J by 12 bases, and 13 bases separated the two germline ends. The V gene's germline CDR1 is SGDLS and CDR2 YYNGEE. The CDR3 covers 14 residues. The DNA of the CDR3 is TGTGCCAGCAGCGTAGCTTGGACAGATGGACCCCTCCACTTT. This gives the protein CASSVAWTDGPLHF. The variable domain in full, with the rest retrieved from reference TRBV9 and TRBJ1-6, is DSGVTQTPKHLITATGQRVTLRCSPRSGDLSVYWYQQSLDQGLQFLIQYYNGEERAKGNILERFSAQQFPDLHSELNLSSLELGDSALYFCASSVAWTDGPLHFGNGTRLTVT.

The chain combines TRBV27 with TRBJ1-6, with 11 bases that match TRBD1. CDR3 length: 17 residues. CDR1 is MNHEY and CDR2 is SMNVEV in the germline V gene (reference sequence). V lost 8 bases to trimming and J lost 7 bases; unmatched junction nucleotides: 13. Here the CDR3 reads CASRPGGQGAWNSPLHF. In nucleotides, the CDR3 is TGTGCCAGCCGACCAGGCGGACAGGGGGCATGGAATTCACCCCTCCACTTT.

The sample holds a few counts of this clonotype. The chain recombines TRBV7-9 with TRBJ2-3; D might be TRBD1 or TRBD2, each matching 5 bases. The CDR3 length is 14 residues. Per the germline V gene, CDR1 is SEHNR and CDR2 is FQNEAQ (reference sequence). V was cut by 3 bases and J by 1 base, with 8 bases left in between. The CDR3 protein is CASSFGAGTDTQYF. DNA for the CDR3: TGTGCCAGCAGCTTCGGGGCTGGCACAGATACGCAGTATTTT.

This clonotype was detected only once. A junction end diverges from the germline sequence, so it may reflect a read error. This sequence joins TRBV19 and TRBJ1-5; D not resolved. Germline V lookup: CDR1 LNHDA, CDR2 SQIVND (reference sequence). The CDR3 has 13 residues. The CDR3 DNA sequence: TGTGCCAGTAGTCCGGCCGATAATCGGCCCCAGCATTTT. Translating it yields CASSPADNRPQHF.

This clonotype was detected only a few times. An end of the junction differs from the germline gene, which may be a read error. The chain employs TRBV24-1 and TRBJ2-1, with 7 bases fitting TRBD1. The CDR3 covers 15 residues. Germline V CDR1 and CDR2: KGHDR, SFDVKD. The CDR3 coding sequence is TGTGCCATCAGTGTCCCAAAGGGGGCTGTAAATGAGCAGTTCTTC. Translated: CAISVPKGAVNEQFF.

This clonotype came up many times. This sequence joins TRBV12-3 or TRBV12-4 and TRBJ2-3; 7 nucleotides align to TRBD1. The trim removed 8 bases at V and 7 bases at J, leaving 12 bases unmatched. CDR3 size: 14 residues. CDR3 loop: CASSDRVGVNTQYF. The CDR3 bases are TGTGCCAGCTCAGACAGGGTCGGGGTAAATACGCAGTATTTT.

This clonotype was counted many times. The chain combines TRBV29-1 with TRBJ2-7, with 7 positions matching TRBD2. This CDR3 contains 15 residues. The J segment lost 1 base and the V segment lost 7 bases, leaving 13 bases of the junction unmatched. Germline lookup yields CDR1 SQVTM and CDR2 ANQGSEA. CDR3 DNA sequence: TGCAGCGCCCGGAGCAGCGGGACTGGATCCTACGAGCAGTACTTC. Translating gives CSARSSGTGSYEQYF.

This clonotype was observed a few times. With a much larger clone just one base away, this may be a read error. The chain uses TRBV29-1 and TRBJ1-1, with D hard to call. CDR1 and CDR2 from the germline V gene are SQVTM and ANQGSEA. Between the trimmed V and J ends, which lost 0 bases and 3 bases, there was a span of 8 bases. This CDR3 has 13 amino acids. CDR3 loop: CSVEDSLDTEAFF. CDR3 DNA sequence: TGCAGCGTTGAAGATTCTTTGGACACTGAAGCTTTCTTT.

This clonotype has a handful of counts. The CDR3 DNA reads as TGTGCCAGCAGTTCCGGTTACAGGGGGAACTATGGCTACACCTTC. It yields the protein CASSSGYRGNYGYTF. V and J are TRBV27 and TRBJ1-2, with TRBD1 identical over 8 bases. Germline values: CDR1 MNHEY, CDR2 SMNVEV (reference sequence). The V segment lost 4 bases and the J segment 2 bases; nucleotides outside the gene matches: 6. This CDR3 region has 15 residues.

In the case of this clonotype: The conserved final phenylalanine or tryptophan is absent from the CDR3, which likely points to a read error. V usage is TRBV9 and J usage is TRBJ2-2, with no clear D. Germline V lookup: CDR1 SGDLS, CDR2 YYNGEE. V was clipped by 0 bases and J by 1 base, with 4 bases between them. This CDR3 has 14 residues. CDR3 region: CASSVGLNTGELFV. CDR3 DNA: TGTGCCAGCAGCGTAGGACTGAACACCGGGGAGCTGTTTGTT.

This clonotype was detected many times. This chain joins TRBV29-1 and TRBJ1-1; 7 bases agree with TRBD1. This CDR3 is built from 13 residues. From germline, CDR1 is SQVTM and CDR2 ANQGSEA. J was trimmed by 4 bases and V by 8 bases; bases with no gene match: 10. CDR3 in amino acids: CSTTGQGVTEAFF. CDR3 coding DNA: TGCAGCACGACAGGGCAGGGGGTCACTGAAGCTTTCTTT.

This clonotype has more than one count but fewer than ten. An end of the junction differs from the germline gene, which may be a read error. The CDR3 here is CAGSLGGGFSPEAFF. CDR3 nucleotide sequence: TGTGCCGGCAGCCTAGGAGGAGGGTTTAGCCCTGAAGCTTTCTTT. The chain is built from TRBV7-9 and TRBJ1-1; D is uncertain. Germline V gene sequence: CDR1 SEHNR, CDR2 FQNEAQ (reference sequence). The CDR3 loop spans 15 amino acids. Complete variable domain (other parts from reference TRBV7-9 and TRBJ1-1): DTGVSQNPRHKITKRGQNVTFRCDPISEHNRLYWYRQTLGQGPEFLTYFQNEAQLEKSRLLSDRFSAERPKGSFSTLEIQRTEQGDSAMYLCAGSLGGGFSPEAFFGQGTRLTVV.

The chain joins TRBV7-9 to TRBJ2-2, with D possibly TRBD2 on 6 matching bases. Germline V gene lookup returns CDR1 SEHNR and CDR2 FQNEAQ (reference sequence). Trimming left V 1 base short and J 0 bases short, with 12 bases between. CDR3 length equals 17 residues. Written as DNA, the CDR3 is TGTGCCAGCAGCTTAGACAAGGCGGGAACGAACACCGGGGAGCTGTTTTTT. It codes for CASSLDKAGTNTGELFF.

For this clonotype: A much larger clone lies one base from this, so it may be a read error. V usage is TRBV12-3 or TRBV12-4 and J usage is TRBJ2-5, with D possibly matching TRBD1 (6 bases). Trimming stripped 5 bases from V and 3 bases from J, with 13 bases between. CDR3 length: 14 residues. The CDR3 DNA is TGTGCCAGCAGTATTCAGGGGCTAAAAGAGACCCAGTACTTC. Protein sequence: CASSIQGLKETQYF.

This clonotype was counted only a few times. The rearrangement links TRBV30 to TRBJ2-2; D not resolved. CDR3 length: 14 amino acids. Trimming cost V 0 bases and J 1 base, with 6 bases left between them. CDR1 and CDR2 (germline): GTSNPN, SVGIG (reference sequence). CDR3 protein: CAWSVSGNTGELFF. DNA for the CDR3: TGTGCCTGGAGTGTGTCCGGGAACACCGGGGAGCTGTTTTTT.

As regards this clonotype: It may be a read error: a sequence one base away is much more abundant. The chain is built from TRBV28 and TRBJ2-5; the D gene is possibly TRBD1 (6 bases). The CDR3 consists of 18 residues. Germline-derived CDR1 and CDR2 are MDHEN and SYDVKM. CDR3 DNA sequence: TGTGCCGGCAGTTTCTGGTCTATTGGCAGGGGTCCTCAAGAGACCCAGTACTTC. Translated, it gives CAGSFWSIGRGPQETQYF.

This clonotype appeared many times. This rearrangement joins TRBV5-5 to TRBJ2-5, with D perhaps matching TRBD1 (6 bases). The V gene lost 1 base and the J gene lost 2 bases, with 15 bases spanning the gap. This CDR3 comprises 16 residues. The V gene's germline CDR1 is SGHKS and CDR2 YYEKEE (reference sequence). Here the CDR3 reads CASSLRGQIQQETQYF. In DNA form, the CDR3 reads TGTGCCAGCAGCTTGCGTGGACAGATACAGCAAGAGACCCAGTACTTC.

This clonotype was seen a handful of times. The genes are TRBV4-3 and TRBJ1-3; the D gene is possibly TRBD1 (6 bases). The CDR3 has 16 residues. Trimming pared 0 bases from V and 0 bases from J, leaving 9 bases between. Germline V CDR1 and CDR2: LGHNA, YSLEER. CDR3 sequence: CASSQDRGASGNTIYF. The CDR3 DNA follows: TGCGCCAGCAGCCAAGATCGGGGGGCCTCTGGAAACACCATATATTTT.

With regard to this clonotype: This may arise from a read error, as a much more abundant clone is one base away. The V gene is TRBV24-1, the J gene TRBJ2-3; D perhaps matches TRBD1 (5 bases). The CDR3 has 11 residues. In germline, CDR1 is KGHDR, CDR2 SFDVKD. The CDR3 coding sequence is TGTACCACCAGGGACACAGATACGCAGTATTTT. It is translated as CTTRDTDTQYF.

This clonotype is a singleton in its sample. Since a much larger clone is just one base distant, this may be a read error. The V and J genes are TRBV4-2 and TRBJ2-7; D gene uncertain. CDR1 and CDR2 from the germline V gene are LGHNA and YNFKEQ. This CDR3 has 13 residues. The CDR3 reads CASSQEALYEQHF. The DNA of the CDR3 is TGTGCCAGCAGCCAAGAGGCCCTCTACGAGCAGCACTTC.